The clone carrying this T cell receptor (beta chain) was observed a few times. The antigen is not known. Sequencing relied on a cDNA template that was reverse transcribed from extracted RNA. Using immunoSEQ multiplex PCR, the repertoire was profiled, and TCRdb retains in-frame clones only, with some absent. Found here are roughly 120,000 clones, roughly 50% of them singletons; the top ten hold roughly 30%. The CDR3 is 11 residues long. Between the trimmed V and J ends, which lost 3 bases and 5 bases, there was a span of 4 bases. CDR1 and CDR2 (germline): SGHTA, FQGNSA. The data derive from a study of CD8+ T cells in alopecia areata. Study-wide findings and caveats: One nonresponder makes the tie between baseline CD8+ expansion and response uncertain. Scalp specimens additionally yield sequences from normal skin's resident alphabeta T cells.

Treatment reported: oral pan-JAK inhibitor, 5-10 mg twice daily. Samples from alopecia areata patients were lesional scalp punch biopsies and peripheral blood. The source material was CD8+ T cells sorted from blood, sampled at week 4, from a patient treated with tofacitinib. The chain couples TRBV7-2 to TRBJ2-5; D gene uncertain. This clonotype originated in a human donor with alopecia areata. The CDR3 DNA sequence: TGTGCCAGCAGCTTCACCGAGACCCAGTACTTC. Amino acid sequence: CASSFTETQYF.